This TCR beta chain was profiled in a study of tumor and adjacent non-tumor tissue in lung cancer. Study summary: Stage I to III disease affected some 11 men and roughly five women aged roughly 31 to 76.

The template was RNA from unsorted bulk tissue. Donors were chemotherapy-naive, newly diagnosed lung cancer surgical patients in China, August–late 2014. TCRbeta libraries were built with three rounds of nested PCR, modified from ARM-PCR. TCRdb used MiXCR to reprocess the multiplex PCR reads, holding one entry per CDR3 protein. The sample has about 93,000 distinct CDR3 sequences, just over 65% seen once. Broader study findings: Significantly higher TCR diversity was found in tumor than normal lung.

The CDR3 has 12 residues. The V end was cut by 0 bases, the J end by 8 bases, with 5 bases between. Germline CDR1 is MGHRA and CDR2 is YSYEKL. This clonotype was recorded at least ten times. Its antigen is undetermined. The receptor's source is a man in his sixties with non-small cell lung cancer. The sample comprised lung tumor tissue. This rearrangement joins TRBV4-1 to TRBJ1-3; D is ambiguous. Here the CDR3 DNA reads TGCGCCAGCAGCCAAGAAGGGTACACCATATATTTT. It translates to CASSQEGYTIYF.